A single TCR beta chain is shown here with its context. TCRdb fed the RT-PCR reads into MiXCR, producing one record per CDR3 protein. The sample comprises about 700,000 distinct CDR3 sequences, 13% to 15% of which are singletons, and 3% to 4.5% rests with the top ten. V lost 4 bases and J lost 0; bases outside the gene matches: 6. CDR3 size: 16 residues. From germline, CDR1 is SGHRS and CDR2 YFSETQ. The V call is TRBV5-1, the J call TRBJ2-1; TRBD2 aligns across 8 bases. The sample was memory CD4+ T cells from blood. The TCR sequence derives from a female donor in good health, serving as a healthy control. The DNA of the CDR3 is TGCGCCAGCAGCGCCACTAGCGGTCGCTCCTACAATGAGCAGTTCTTC. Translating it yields CASSATSGRSYNEQFF.